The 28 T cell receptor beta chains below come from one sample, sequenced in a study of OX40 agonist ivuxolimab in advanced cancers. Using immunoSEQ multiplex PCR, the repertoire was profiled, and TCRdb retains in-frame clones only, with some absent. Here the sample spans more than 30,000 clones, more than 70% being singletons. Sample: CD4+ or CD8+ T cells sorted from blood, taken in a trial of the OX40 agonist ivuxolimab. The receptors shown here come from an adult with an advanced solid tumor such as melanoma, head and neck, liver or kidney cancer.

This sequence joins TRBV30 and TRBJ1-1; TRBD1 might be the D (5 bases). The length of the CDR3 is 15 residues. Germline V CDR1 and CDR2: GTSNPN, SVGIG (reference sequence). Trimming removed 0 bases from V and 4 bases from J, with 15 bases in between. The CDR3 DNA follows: TGTGCCTGGAGTGTGGGGGGACGATGGACCACTGAAGCTTTCTTT. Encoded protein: CAWSVGGRWTTEAFF.

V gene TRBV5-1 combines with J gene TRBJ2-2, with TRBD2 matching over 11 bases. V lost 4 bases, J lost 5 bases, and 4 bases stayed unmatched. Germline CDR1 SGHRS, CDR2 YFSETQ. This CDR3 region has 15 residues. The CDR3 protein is CASSLASGRTGELFF. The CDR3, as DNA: TGCGCCAGCAGCCTGGCTAGCGGGAGGACCGGGGAGCTGTTTTTT.

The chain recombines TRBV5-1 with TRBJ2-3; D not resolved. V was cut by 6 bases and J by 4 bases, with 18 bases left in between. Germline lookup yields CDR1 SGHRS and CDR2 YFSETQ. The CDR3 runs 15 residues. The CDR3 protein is CASIPALGGSDTQYF. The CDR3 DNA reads TGCGCCAGCATCCCCGCTCTAGGTGGGTCAGATACGCAGTATTTT. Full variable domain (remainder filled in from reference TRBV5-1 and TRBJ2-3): KAGVTQTPRYLIKTRGQQVTLSCSPISGHRSVSWYQQTPGQGLQFLFEYFSETQRNKGNFPGRFSGRQFSNSRSEMNVSTLELGDSALYLCASIPALGGSDTQYFGPGTRLTVL.

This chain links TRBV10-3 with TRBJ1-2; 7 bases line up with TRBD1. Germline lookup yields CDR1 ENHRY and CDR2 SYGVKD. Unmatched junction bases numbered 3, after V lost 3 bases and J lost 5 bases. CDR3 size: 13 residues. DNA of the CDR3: TGTGCCATCAGTGACCAGACAGGGTATGGCTACACCTTC. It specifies CAISDQTGYGYTF.

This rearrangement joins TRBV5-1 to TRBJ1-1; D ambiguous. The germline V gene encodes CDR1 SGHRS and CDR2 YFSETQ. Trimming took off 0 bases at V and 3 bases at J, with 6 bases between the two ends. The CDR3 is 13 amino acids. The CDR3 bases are TGCGCCAGCAGCTTGGACGTCGACACTGAAGCTTTCTTT. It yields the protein CASSLDVDTEAFF.

Here the CDR3 DNA reads TGTGCCAGCAGCTTAACTCCTCAGAAGAATTCACCCCTCCACTTT. It is translated as CASSLTPQKNSPLHF. The J gene is TRBJ1-6, the V gene TRBV7-3, with D unresolved. The CDR3 has 15 residues. CDR1 and CDR2 (germline): SGHTA, FQGTGA. Trimming removed 0 bases from V and 7 bases from J, with 10 bases in between.

CDR3 sequence (DNA): TGTGCCATCAGTGAGATTCGGACTAGCGGGAGGACCGGGGAGCTGTTTTTT. Translation gives CAISEIRTSGRTGELFF. This rearrangement joins TRBV10-3 to TRBJ2-2, with 14 nucleotides matching TRBD2. This CDR3 comprises 17 residues. Per germline, CDR1 ENHRY and CDR2 SYGVKD. The trim removed 2 bases at V and 5 bases at J, leaving 4 bases unmatched.

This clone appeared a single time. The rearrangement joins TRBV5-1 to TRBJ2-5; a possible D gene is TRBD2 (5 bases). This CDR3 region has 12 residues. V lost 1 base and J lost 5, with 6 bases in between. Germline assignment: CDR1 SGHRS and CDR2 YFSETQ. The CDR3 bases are TGCGCCAGCAGCTTGCCTAGCGAGACCCAGTACTTC. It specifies CASSLPSETQYF.

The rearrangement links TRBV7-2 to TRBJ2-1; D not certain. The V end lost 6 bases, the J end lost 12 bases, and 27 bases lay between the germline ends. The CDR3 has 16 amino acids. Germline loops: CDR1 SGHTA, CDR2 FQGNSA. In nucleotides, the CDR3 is TGTGCCAGCAGTCCGCCCCCTTCTTTAGTGGCCAGGAGGCAGTTCTTC. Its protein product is CASSPPPSLVARRQFF. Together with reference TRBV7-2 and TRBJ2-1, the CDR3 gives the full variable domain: GAGVSQSPSNKVTEKGKDVELRCDPISGHTALYWYRQSLGQGLEFLIYFQGNSAPDKSGLPSDRFSAERTGGSVSTLTIQRTQQEDSAVYLCASSPPPSLVARRQFFGPGTRLTVL.

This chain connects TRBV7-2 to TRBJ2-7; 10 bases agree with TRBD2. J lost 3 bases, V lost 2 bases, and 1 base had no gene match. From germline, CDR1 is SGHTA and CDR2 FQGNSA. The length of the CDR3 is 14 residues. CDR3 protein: CASSLLAGVYEQYF. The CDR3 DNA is TGTGCCAGCAGCTTACTAGCGGGAGTCTACGAGCAGTACTTC.

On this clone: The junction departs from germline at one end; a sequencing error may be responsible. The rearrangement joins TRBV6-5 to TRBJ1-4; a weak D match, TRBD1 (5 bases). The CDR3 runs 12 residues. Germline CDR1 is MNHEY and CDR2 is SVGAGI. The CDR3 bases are TGCGGCCTGGGGGGGGGAAATGAAAAACTGTTTTTT. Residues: CGLGGGNEKLFF.

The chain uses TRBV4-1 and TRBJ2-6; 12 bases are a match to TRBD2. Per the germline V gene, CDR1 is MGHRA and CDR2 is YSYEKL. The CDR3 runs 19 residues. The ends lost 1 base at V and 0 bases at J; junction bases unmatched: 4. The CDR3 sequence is CASSQGPGLAGSGANVLTF. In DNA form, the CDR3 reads TGCGCCAGCAGCCAAGGGCCGGGACTAGCGGGCTCTGGGGCCAACGTCCTGACTTTC.

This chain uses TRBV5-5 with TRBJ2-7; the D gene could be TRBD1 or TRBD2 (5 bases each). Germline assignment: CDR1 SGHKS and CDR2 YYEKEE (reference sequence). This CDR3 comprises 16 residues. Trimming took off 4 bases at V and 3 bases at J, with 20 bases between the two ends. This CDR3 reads CASSPAGASNYYEQYF. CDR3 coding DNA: TGTGCCAGCAGCCCGGCCGGGGCCAGCAATTACTACGAGCAGTACTTC.

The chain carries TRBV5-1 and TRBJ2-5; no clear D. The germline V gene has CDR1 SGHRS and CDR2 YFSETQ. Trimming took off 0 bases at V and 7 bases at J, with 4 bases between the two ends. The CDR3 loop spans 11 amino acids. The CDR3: CASSLDGTQYF. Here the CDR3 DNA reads TGCGCCAGCAGCTTGGATGGGACCCAGTACTTC. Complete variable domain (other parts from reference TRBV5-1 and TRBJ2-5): KAGVTQTPRYLIKTRGQQVTLSCSPISGHRSVSWYQQTPGQGLQFLFEYFSETQRNKGNFPGRFSGRQFSNSRSEMNVSTLELGDSALYLCASSLDGTQYFGPGTRLLVL.

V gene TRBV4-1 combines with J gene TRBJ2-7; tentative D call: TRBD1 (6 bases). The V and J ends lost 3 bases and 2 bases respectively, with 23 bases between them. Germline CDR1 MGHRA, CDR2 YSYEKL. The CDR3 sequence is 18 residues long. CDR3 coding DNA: TGCGCCAGCAGCCAGGACAGTACCGTCGGTCTCCCCGCCTACGAGCAGTACTTC. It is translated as CASSQDSTVGLPAYEQYF.

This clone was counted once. The CDR3 protein is CASSLPGADPGAQYF. CDR3 in DNA: TGTGCCAGCAGCTTACCGGGGGCCGACCCTGGGGCGCAGTACTTC. The V gene is TRBV5-4, the J gene TRBJ2-7; TRBD1 or TRBD2 may be the D gene (6 bases each). Per the germline V gene, CDR1 is SGHNT and CDR2 is YYREEE (reference sequence). The CDR3 length is 15 residues. V gave up 2 bases and J gave up 9 bases, with 21 bases separating them.

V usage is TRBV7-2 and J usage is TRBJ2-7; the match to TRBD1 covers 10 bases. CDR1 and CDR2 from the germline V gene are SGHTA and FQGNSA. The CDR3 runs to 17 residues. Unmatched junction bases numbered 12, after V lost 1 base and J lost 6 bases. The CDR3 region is CASSLVRLRDRGSEQYF. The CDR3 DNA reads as TGTGCCAGCAGCTTAGTGAGGCTCCGGGACAGGGGCAGCGAGCAGTACTTC.

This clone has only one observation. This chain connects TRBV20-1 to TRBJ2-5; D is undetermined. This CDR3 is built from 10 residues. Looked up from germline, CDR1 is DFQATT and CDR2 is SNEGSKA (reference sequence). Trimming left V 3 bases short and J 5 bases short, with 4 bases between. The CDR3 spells CSARSETQYF. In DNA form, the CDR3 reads TGCAGTGCTAGGTCGGAGACCCAGTACTTC.

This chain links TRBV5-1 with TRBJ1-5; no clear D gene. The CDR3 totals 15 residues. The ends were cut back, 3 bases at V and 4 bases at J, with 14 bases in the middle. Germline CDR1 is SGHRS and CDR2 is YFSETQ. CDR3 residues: CASSSLGAPNQPQHF. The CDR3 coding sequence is TGCGCCAGCAGCTCACTGGGTGCCCCGAATCAGCCCCAGCATTTT.

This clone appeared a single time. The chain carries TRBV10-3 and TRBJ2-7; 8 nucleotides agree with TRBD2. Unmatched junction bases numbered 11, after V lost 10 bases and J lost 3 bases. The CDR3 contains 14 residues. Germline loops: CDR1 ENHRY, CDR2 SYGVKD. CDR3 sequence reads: CATGGGTEIYEQYF. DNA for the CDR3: TGTGCCACCGGGGGGGGGACGGAGATCTACGAGCAGTACTTC.

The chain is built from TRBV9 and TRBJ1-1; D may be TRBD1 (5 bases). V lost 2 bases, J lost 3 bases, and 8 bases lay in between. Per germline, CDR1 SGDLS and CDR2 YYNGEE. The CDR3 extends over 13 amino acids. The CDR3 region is CASSVGQDTEAFF. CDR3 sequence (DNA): TGTGCCAGCAGCGTGGGGCAAGACACTGAAGCTTTCTTT. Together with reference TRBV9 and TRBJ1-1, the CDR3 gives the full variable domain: DSGVTQTPKHLITATGQRVTLRCSPRSGDLSVYWYQQSLDQGLQFLIQYYNGEERAKGNILERFSAQQFPDLHSELNLSSLELGDSALYFCASSVGQDTEAFFGQGTRLTVV.

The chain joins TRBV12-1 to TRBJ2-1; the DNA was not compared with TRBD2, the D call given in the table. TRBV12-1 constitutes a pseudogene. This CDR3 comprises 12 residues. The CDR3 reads CASSFIGNEQFF. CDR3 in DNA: TGTGCCAGCAGCTTTATCGGCAATGAGCAGTTCTTC.

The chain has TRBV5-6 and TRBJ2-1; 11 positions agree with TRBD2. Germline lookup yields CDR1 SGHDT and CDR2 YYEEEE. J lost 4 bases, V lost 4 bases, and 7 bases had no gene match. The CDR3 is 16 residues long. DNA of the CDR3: TGTGCCAGCAGCGCGTCCGGGACTAGCGGATACAATGAGCAGTTCTTC. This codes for CASSASGTSGYNEQFF. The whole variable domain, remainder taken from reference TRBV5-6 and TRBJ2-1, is DAGVTQSPTHLIKTRGQQVTLRCSPKSGHDTVSWYQQALGQGPQFIFQYYEEEERQRGNFPDRFSGHQFPNYSSELNVNALLLGDSALYLCASSASGTSGYNEQFFGPGTRLTVL.

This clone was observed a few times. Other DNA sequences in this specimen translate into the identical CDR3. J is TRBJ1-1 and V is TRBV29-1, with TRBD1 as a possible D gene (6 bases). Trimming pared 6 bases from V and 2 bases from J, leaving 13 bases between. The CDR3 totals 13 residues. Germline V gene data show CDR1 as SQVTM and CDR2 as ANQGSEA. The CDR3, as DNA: TGCAGCGTAGCCGGGACACTAAACACTGAAGCTTTCTTT. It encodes CSVAGTLNTEAFF.

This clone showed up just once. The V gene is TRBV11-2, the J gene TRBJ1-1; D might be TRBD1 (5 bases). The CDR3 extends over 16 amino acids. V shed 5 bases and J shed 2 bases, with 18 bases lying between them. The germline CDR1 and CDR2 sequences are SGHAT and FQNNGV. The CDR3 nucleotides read TGTGCCAGCAGCCCAACTCTGACAGCCATAAACACTGAAGCTTTCTTT. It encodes CASSPTLTAINTEAFF.

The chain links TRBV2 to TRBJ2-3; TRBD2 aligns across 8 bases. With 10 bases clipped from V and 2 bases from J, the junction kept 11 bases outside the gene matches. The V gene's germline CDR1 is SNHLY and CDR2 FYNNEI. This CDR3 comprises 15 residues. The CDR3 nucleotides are TGTGCCATCTCGAGGACTAGCTCATACACAGATACGCAGTATTTT. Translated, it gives CAISRTSSYTDTQYF.

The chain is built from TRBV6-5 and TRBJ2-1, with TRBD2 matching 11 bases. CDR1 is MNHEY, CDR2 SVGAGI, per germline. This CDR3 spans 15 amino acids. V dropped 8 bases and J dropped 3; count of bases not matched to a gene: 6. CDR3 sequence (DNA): TGTGCCAGCCAACTAGCGGGAGATGTCTACAATGAGCAGTTCTTC. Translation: CASQLAGDVYNEQFF.

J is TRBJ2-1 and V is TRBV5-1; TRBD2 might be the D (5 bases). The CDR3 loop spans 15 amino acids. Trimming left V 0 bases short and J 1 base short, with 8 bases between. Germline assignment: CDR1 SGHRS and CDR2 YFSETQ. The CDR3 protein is CASSLGGISYNEQFF. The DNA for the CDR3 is TGCGCCAGCAGCTTGGGAGGGATTTCCTACAATGAGCAGTTCTTC.